This T cell receptor (beta chain) appears in the sequencing data of a study of Graves' ophthalmopathy and Graves' hyperthyroidism. Study results and limitations: Blood also held most thyroid clonotypes expanded above 0.001 frequency.

RNA served as the template for amplifying TCR beta CDR3 regions. Second-round multiplex PCR followed a first-round RT-PCR using HTBI primers. MiXCR, run by TCRdb on the multiplex PCR reads, gives a single entry per CDR3 protein. Among 340,000 or so distinct CDR3 sequences listed, 15% to 20% were seen once. This CDR3 is built from 11 residues. Germline V gene data show CDR1 as SQVTM and CDR2 as ANQGSEA. V was cut by 4 bases and J by 6 bases, with 9 bases left in between. This clonotype was counted at least ten times. Its antigen is unknown. Excluded were patients with other autoimmune diseases, uncontrolled infections, pregnancy or lactation. PBMCs were isolated from an approximately 9.4 ml sample of fresh peripheral blood.

The sample comprised peripheral blood. This TCR was sampled from an adult man with Graves' ophthalmopathy. The chain uses TRBV29-1 and TRBJ1-1, with D possibly matching TRBD1 (5 bases). In nucleotides, the CDR3 is TGCAGCGTTGTTTTGGGGGCTGAAGCTTTCTTT. This translates into CSVVLGAEAFF.